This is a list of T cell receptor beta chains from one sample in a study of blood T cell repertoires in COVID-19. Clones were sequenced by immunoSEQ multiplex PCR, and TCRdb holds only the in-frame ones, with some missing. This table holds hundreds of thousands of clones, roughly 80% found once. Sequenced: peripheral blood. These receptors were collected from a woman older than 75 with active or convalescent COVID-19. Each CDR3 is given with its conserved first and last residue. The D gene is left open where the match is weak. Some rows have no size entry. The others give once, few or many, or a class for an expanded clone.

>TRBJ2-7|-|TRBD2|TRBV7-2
CASSLVGSGSPYEQYF
TGTGCCAGCAGCTTAGTTGGTAGCGGGAGCCCCTACGAGCAGTACTTC
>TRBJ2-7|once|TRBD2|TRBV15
CATSSGTSVFFAYEQYF
TGTGCCACTTCGTCCGGGACTAGCGTCTTTTTTGCCTACGAGCAGTACTTC
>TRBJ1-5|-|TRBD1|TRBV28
CASLDGTGWSQPQHF
TGTGCCAGCCTAGACGGGACAGGATGGTCTCAGCCCCAGCATTTT
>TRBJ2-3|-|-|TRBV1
CTSSLRAGGHRPTQYF
TGCACCAGCAGCCTCAGGGCGGGGGGGCACCGCCCTACGCAGTATTTT
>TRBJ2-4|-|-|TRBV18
CASSPTQGAKNIQYF
TGTGCCAGCTCACCAACGCAGGGGGCCAAAAACATTCAGTACTTC
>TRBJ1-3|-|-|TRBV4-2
CASSQETAGNTIYF
TGTGCCAGCAGCCAAGAGACAGCGGGAAACACCATATATTTT
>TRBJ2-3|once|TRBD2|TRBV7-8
CASRRPGGRTDTQYF
TGTGCCAGCAGACGTCCTGGCGGGAGAACAGATACGCAGTATTTT
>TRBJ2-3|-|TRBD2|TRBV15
CATSRGSGGSTDTQYF
TGTGCCACCAGCAGAGGAAGCGGGGGTAGCACAGATACGCAGTATTTT
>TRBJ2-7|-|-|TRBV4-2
CASSLSQGSSYEQYF
TGTGCCAGCAGCCTTTCACAGGGTAGCTCCTACGAGCAGTACTTC
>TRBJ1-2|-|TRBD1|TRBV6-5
CASSYRDRGRGYTF
TGTGCCAGCAGTTACCGGGACAGGGGGCGAGGCTACACCTTC
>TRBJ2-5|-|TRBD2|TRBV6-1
CASSDNRRGLAGWQTYF
TGTGCCAGCAGTGACAACCGACGGGGCCTAGCGGGGTGGCAGACTTACTTC
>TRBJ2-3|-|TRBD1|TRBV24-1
CATSDLTGGLDTQYF
TGTGCCACCAGTGATTTGACAGGGGGCTTAGATACGCAGTATTTT
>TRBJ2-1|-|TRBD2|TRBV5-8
CASSLAGLAGGEQFF
TGTGCCAGCAGCTTGGCCGGACTAGCGGGAGGGGAGCAGTTCTTC
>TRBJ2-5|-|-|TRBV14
CASSLNLNSYQETQYF
TGTGCCAGCAGCCTAAACCTAAATTCGTACCAAGAGACCCAGTACTTC
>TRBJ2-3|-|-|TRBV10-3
CAISDGGAEDTQYF
TGTGCCATCAGTGATGGGGGGGCCGAAGATACGCAGTATTTT
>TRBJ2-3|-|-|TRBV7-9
CASQQAETSTDTQYF
TGTGCCAGCCAACAAGCGGAGACTAGCACAGATACGCAGTATTTT
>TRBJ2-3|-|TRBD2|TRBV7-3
CASSARLAGSTDTQYF
TGTGCCAGCAGCGCAAGACTAGCAGGAAGCACAGATACGCAGTATTTT
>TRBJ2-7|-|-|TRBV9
CASSPRLASSYEQYF
TGTGCCAGCAGCCCTCGACTGGCAAGCTCCTACGAGCAGTACTTC
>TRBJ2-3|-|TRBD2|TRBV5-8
CASSLSYSAGGPGTQYF
TGTGCCAGCAGCTTGAGCTATTCGGCGGGGGGGCCGGGTACGCAGTATTTT
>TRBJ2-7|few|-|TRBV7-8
CASSLVGSGTKSYEQYF
TGTGCCAGCAGCTTAGTCGGCTCGGGAACGAAATCCTACGAGCAGTACTTC
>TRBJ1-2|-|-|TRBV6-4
CASLSGTMPYGYTF
TGTGCCAGCCTCTCCGGGACAATGCCATATGGCTACACCTTC
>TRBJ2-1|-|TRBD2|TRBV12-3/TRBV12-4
CASSTGGTPSTFF
TGTGCCAGCAGCACCGGGGGGACTCCGAGCACGTTCTTC
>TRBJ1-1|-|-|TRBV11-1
CASSHTRNTEAFF
TGTGCCAGCAGTCATACGAGGAACACTGAAGCTTTCTTT